This T cell receptor (beta chain) stems from a study of blood T cell repertoires in COVID-19. Looking at the study overall: In each case, the material was cDNA or gDNA derived from T cells, B-cell-depleted T cells, or PBMCs.

Authors' methods: Scientists estimated how many nucleated cells there were by amplifying reference gene primers. This table comes from immunoSEQ multiplex PCR, and its TCRdb copy is limited to in-frame clones, with some not included. The DNA was the basis for D and trimming; V, J and clone size are from that table. The repertoire holds approximately 64,000 clones, with 88% as singletons. The trim removed 3 bases at V and 3 bases at J, leaving 1 base unmatched. In germline, CDR1 is LNHDA, CDR2 SQIVND (reference sequence). This CDR3 has 13 amino acids. This chain uses TRBV19 with TRBJ2-7; 8 bases agree with TRBD1. Sequencing was carried out using PBMCs or T cells enriched from blood (not recorded which). The sequence was obtained from a middle-aged woman who had recovered from COVID-19. In DNA, the CDR3 is TGTGCCAGTAGTATCACAGGGGGCTACGAGCAGTACTTC. Its protein product is CASSITGGYEQYF.